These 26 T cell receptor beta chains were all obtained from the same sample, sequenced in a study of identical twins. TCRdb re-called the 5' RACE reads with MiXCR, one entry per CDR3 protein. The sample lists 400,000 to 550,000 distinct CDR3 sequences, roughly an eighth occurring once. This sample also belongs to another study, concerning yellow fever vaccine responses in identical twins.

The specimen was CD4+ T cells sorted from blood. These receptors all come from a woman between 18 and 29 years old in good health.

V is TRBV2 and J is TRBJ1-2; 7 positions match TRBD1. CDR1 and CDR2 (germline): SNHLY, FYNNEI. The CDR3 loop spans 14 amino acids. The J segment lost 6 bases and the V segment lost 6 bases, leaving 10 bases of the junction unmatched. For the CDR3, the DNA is TGTGCCAGCAGCCCTAAGGGGGCAAAAAATGGCTACACCTTC. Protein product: CASSPKGAKNGYTF.

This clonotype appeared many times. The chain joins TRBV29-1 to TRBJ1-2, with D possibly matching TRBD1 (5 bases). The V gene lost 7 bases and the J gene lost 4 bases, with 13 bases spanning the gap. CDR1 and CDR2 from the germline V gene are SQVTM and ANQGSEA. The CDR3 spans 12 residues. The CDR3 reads CSERGLSYGYTF. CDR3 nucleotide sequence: TGCAGCGAGAGGGGACTGAGCTATGGCTACACCTTC. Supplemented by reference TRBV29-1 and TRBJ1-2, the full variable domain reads SAVISQKPSRDICQRGTSLTIQCQVDSQVTMMFWYRQQPGQSLTLIATANQGSEATYESGFVIDKFPISRPNLTFSTLTVSNMSPEDSSIYLCSERGLSYGYTFGSGTRLTVV.

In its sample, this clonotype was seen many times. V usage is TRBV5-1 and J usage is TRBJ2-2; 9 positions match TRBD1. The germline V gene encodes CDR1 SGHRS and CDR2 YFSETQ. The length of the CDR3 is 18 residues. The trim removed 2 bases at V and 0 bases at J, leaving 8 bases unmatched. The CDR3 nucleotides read TGCGCCAGCAGCTTAAAACCACAGGGGGCGTCGAACACCGGGGAGCTGTTTTTT. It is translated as CASSLKPQGASNTGELFF.

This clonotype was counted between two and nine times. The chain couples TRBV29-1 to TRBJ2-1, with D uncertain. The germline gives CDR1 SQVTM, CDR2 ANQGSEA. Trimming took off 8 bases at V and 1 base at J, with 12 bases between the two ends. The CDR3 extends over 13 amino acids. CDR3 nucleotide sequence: TGCAGCTCCTCCCTGGGGTCCTACAATGAGCAGTTCTTC. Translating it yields CSSSLGSYNEQFF.

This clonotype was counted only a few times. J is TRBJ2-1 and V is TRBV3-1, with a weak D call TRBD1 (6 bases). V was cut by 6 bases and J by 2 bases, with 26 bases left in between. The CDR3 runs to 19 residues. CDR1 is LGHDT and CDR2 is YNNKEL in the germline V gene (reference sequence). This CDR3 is CASSPTGRGSRRTYNEQFF. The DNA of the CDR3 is TGTGCCAGCAGTCCCACAGGGAGAGGATCAAGAAGGACCTACAATGAGCAGTTCTTC.

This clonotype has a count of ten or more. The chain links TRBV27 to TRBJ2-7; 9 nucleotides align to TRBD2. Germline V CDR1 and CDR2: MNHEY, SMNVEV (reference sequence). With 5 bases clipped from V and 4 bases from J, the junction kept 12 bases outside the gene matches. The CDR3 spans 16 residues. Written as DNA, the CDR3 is TGTGCCAGCAGTCAACAGCGTCTAGCGGGAATGTACGAGCAGTACTTC. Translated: CASSQQRLAGMYEQYF.

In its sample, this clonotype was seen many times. CDR3 DNA: TGTGCCAGCAGCTTAGCGCGGGCAGGAGCCTCCTCGACGCAGTATTTT. Translating it yields CASSLARAGASSTQYF. The V gene is TRBV7-6, the J gene TRBJ2-3; tentatively, D is TRBD2 (5 bases). Per the germline V gene, CDR1 is SGHVS and CDR2 is FNYEAQ. Trimming left V 0 bases short and J 9 bases short, with 19 bases between. The CDR3 has 16 residues.

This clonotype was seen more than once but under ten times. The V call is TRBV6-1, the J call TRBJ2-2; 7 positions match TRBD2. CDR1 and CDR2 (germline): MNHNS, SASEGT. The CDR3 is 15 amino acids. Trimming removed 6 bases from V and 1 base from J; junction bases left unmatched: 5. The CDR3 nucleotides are TGTGCCAGCAGGGTGGTAGCGGGGAACACCGGGGAGCTGTTTTTT. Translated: CASRVVAGNTGELFF.

CDR3 sequence reads: CASNSGQGAGELFF. CDR3 in DNA: TGTGCCAGTAACTCCGGACAGGGGGCCGGGGAGCTGTTTTTT. The chain links TRBV19 to TRBJ2-2; 10 nucleotides match TRBD1. The CDR3 is 14 amino acids. The germline V gene encodes CDR1 LNHDA and CDR2 SQIVND (reference sequence). V trimming: 7 bases; J trimming: 6 bases; junction bases outside the gene matches: 5.

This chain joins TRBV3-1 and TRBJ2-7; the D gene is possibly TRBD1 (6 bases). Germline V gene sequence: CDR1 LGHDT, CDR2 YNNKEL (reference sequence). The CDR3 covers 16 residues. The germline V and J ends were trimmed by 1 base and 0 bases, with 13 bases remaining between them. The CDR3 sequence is CASSQVMGTLSYEQYF. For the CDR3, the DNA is TGTGCCAGCAGCCAAGTCATGGGGACACTCTCCTACGAGCAGTACTTC.

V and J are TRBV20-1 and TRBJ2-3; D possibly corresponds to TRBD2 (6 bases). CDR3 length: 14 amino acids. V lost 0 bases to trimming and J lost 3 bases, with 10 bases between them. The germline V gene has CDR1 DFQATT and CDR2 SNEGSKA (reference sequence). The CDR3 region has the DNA TGCAGTGCTAGAGATCAAGCGGGTACAGATACGCAGTATTTT. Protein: CSARDQAGTDTQYF.

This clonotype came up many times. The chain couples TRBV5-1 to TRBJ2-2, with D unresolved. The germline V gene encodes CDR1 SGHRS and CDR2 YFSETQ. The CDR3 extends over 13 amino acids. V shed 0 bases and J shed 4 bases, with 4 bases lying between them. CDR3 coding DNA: TGCGCCAGCAGCTTGGTTGGCACCGGGGAGCTGTTTTTT. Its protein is CASSLVGTGELFF.

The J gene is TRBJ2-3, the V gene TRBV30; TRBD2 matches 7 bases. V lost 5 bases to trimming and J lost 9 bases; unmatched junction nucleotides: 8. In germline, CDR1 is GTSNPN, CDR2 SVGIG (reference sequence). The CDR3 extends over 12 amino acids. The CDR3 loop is CAWGIGAGTQYF. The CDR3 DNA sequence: TGTGCCTGGGGGATAGGAGCGGGGACGCAGTATTTT.

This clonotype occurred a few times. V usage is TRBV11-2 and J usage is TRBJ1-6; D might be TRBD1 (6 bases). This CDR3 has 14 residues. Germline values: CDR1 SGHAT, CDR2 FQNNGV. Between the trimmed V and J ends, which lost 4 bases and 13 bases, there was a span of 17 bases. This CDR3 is CASSYRTVRSPLHF. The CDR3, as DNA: TGTGCCAGCAGCTACCGGACAGTCCGGTCTCCCCTCCACTTT.

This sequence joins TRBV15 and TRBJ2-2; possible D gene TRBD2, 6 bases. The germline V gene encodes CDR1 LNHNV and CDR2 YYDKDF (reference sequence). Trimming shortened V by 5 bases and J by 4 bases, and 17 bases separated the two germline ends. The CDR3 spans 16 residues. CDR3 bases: TGTGCCACCAGCCGGGAGAATAAGCTGGGCACCGGGGAGCTGTTTTTT. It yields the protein CATSRENKLGTGELFF.

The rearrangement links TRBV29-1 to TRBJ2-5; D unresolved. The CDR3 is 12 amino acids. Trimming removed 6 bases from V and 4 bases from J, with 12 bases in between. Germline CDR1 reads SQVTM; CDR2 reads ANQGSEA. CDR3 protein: CSVRAGVETQYF. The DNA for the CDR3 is TGCAGCGTCCGGGCCGGTGTAGAGACCCAGTACTTC.

Here the CDR3 DNA reads TGTGCCAGTAGTATAGACTTAACCCAAGAGACCCAGTACTTC. This translates into CASSIDLTQETQYF. The rearrangement uses TRBV19 and TRBJ2-5; D not certain. V gave up 0 bases and J gave up 1 base, with 6 bases separating them. The CDR3 runs 14 residues. Germline values: CDR1 LNHDA, CDR2 SQIVND (reference sequence).

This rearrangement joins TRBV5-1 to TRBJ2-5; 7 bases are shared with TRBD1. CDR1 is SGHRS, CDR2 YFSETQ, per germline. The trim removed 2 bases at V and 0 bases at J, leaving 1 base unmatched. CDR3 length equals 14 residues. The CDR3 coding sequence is TGCGCCAGCAGCTTCCAGGGGGACCAAGAGACCCAGTACTTC. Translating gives CASSFQGDQETQYF.

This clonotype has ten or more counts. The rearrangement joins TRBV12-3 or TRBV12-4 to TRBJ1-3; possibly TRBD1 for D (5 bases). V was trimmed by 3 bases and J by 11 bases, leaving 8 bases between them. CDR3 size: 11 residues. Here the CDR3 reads CASSFGDSIYF. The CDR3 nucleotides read TGTGCCAGCAGTTTCGGGGACTCCATATATTTT.

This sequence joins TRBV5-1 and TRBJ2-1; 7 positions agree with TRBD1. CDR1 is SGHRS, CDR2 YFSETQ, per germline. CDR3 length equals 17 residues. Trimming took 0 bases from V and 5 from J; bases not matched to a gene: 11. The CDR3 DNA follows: TGCGCCAGCAGCTTGGGTCGCGGAGGACAGGCCCACAATGAGCAGTTCTTC. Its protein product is CASSLGRGGQAHNEQFF.

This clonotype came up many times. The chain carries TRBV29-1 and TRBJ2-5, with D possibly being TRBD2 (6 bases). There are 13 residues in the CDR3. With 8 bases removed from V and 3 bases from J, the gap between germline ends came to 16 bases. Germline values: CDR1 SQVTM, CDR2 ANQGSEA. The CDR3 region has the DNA TGCAGCTCTCGGCGGGGACCCGAAGAGACCCAGTACTTC. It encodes CSSRRGPEETQYF.

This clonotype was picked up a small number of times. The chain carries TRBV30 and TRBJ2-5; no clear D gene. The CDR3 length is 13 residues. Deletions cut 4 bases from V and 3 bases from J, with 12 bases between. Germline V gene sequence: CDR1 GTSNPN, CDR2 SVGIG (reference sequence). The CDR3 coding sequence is TGTGCCTGGACCCTCATGGGTAAAGAGACCCAGTACTTC. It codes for CAWTLMGKETQYF.

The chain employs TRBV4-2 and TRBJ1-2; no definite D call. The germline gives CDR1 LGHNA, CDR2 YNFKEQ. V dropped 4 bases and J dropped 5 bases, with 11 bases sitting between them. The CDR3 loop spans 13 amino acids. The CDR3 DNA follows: TGTGCCAGCAGCCCAGGACGGCCTTATGGCTACACCTTC. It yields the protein CASSPGRPYGYTF.

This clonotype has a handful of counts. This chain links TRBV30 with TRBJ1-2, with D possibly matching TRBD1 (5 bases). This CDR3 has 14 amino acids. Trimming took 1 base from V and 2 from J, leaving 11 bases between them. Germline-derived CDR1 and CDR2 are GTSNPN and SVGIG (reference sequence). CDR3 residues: CAWSGGARNYGYTF. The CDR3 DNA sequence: TGTGCCTGGAGTGGAGGGGCGAGAAACTATGGCTACACCTTC.

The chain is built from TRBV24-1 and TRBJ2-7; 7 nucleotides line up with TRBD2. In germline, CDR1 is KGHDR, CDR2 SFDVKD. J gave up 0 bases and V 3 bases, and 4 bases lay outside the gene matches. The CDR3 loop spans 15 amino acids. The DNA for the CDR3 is TGTGCCACCAGTGATGGGGGGGACGGCTCCTACGAGCAGTACTTC. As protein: CATSDGGDGSYEQYF.

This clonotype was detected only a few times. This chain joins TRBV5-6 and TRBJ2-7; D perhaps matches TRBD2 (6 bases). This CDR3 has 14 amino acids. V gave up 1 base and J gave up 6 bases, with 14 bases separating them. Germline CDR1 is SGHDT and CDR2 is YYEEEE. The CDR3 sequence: CASSLWGVIAEQYF. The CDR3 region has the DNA TGTGCCAGCAGCTTGTGGGGGGTCATCGCCGAGCAGTACTTC.